Following are 9 T cell receptor beta chains from one sample sequenced in a study of blood T cell repertoires in COVID-19. Generated by immunoSEQ multiplex PCR, the TCRdb table keeps only in-frame clones and is missing some. The sample shows roughly 100,000 clones, about 90% of them seen only once. Source material: peripheral blood. Receptor source: a man aged 50-60 years with acute or convalescent COVID-19.

CDR3 amino acids: CASSQVMEQFSYEQYF. The CDR3 DNA is TGTGCCAGCAGCCAAGTGATGGAACAGTTTTCCTACGAGCAGTACTTC. The chain employs TRBV3-1 (or the pseudogene TRBV3-2) and TRBJ2-7; D not resolved. The CDR3 runs to 16 residues. Germline V gives CDR1 LGHDT, CDR2 YNNKEL (reference sequence). Trimming cost V 1 base and J 1 base, with 14 bases left between them.

This chain uses TRBV12-5 with TRBJ2-6; possible D gene TRBD1, 6 bases. Germline V lookup: CDR1 LGHNT, CDR2 FRNRAP. Trimming shortened V by 2 bases and J by 2 bases, and 16 bases separated the two germline ends. The CDR3 contains 18 residues. CDR3 sequence: CASGLTGTVAPGANVLTF. The DNA for the CDR3 is TGTGCTAGTGGTTTGACAGGGACCGTAGCTCCTGGGGCCAACGTCCTGACTTTC.

V usage is TRBV7-3 and J usage is TRBJ1-1; 7 bases are a match to TRBD1. The germline gives CDR1 SGHTA, CDR2 FQGTGA. Germline trimming cut 9 bases from V and 6 bases from J; bases unmatched to any gene: 13. CDR3 length: 14 amino acids. The CDR3 DNA is TGTGCCAGTAGCCCCAACCGGGACAGCTCTGAAGCTTTCTTT. Its translation is CASSPNRDSSEAFF.

The V and J genes are TRBV5-8 and TRBJ2-7; D not resolved. Germline-derived CDR1 and CDR2 are SGHTS and YDEGEE. Trimming removed 1 base from V and 4 bases from J, with 12 bases in between. The CDR3 sequence is 14 residues long. The CDR3 DNA reads as TGTGCCAGCAGCTTGCTCCGGGTCTCTTACGAGCAGTACTTC. This translates into CASSLLRVSYEQYF.

The rearrangement uses TRBV27 and TRBJ2-6, with D uncertain. Germline V lookup: CDR1 MNHEY, CDR2 SMNVEV (reference sequence). CDR3 length: 16 residues. V was shortened by 7 bases and J by 3 bases, with 16 bases between the two germline ends. CDR3 DNA sequence: TGTGCCAGCACCCAGAACCTTCTTGGTGGGGCCAACGTCCTGACTTTC. It translates to CASTQNLLGGANVLTF.

The rearrangement links TRBV21-1 to TRBJ1-2. TRBV21-1 is a listed pseudogene. The CDR3 is 15 amino acids. DNA of the CDR3: TGTGCCAGCAGCGACCGGGATATAAACAACTATGGCTACACCTTC. Translated, it gives CASSDRDINNYGYTF.

This chain links TRBV3-1 (or the pseudogene TRBV3-2) with TRBJ2-5, with TRBD2 identical over 9 bases. The junction had 6 bases not matched to a gene; V was cut back by 0 bases and J by 4 bases. Germline values: CDR1 LGHDT, CDR2 YNNKEL (reference sequence). The CDR3 loop spans 16 amino acids. CDR3 DNA sequence: TGTGCCAGCAGCCAAGATGGGATTAGCGGGGGAGAGACCCAGTACTTC. Translating it yields CASSQDGISGGETQYF.

V is TRBV6-6 and J is TRBJ1-4; TRBD1 agrees at 10 bases. CDR3 length: 15 residues. CDR1 and CDR2 from the germline V gene are MNHNY and SVGAGI (reference sequence). Trimming removed 1 base from V and 8 bases from J; junction bases left unmatched: 4. The CDR3 DNA reads TGTGCCAGCAGTTACTGGGACAGGGGAGGGGAAAAACTGTTTTTT. This sequence encodes CASSYWDRGGEKLFF.

The chain combines TRBV19 with TRBJ1-1, with TRBD1 matching over 10 bases. This CDR3 is 16 amino acids long. Germline CDR1 reads LNHDA; CDR2 reads SQIVND (reference sequence). With 3 bases clipped from V and 11 bases from J, the junction kept 15 bases outside the gene matches. The CDR3 bases are TGTGCCAGTAGTATCCCCGGGACAGGGGCCCCTTATGGGGCTTTCTTT. Protein product: CASSIPGTGAPYGAFF.